This passage covers 4 T cell receptor beta chains from one sample sequenced in a study of vaccination and CD4 T cells after COVID-19. With the Oncomine TCR Beta short-read assay, DNA from cultured CD4+ T cells was sequenced. TCRdb redid the calling of the PCR reads with MiXCR, one entry per CDR3 protein. The data show some 9,800 distinct CDR3 sequences, 60% to 75% seen once. The antigens of these receptors remain unknown. Treatment in this sample: roughly 10-day PBMC culture with coronavirus spike peptide pools or control peptides (ViraFEST assay). Sequenced: CD4+ T cells from blood, cultured in vitro. The receptors shown here come from a human donor who had recovered from COVID-19.

The chain carries TRBV11-3 and TRBJ2-1, with 11 bases lining up with TRBD2. TRBJ2-7 explains the end of the DNA better; the J call may be wrong. Germline V gene sequence: CDR1 SGHNT, CDR2 YENEEA. The CDR3 has 15 amino acids. The DNA for the CDR3 is TGTGCCAGCAGCCCCAGACTAGCGGGGTCCTACGAGCAGTACTTC. As protein: CASSPRLAGSYEQYF.

The rearrangement joins TRBV7-8 to TRBJ1-2; a possible D gene is TRBD1 (5 bases). Trimming took 2 bases from V and 5 from J, leaving 15 bases between them. The CDR3 runs to 15 residues. The germline gives CDR1 SGHVS, CDR2 FQNEAQ. The CDR3 is CASSLNPGGRYGYTF. CDR3 DNA sequence: TGTGCCAGCAGCTTAAATCCCGGGGGAAGGTATGGCTACACCTTC.

This chain links TRBV6-1 with TRBJ2-7, with D perhaps TRBD1 (5 bases). Per the germline V gene, CDR1 is MNHNS and CDR2 is SASEGT. V shed 10 bases and J shed 5 bases, with 15 bases lying between them. The CDR3 has 12 amino acids. CDR3 region: CATPSDNHEQYF. The CDR3 DNA is TGTGCCACCCCTTCGGACAACCACGAGCAGTACTTC.

This rearrangement joins TRBV25-1 to TRBJ2-6; D gene uncertain. V lost 1 base to trimming and J lost 2 bases, with 6 bases between them. CDR1 and CDR2 (germline): MGHDK, SYGVNS. This CDR3 comprises 15 residues. This chain's CDR3 is CASSESWTGANVLTF. CDR3 coding DNA: TGTGCCAGCAGTGAATCTTGGACTGGGGCCAACGTCCTGACTTTC.